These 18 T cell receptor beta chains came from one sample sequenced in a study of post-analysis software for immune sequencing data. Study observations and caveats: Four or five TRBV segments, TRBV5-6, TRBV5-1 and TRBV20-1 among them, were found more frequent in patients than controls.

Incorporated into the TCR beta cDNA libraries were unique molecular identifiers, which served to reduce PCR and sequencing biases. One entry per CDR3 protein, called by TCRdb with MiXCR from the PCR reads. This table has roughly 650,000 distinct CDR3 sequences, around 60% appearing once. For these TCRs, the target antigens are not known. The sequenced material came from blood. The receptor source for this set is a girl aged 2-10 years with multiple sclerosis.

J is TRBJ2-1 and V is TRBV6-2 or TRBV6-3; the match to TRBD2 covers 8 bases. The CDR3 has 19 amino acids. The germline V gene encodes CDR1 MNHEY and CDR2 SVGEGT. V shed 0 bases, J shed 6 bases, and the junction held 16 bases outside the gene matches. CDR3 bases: TGTGCCAGCAGTTACTCGATTTCGCGGGCGGGGGGAGGGGGCAATGAGCAGTTCTTC. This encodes CASSYSISRAGGGGNEQFF.

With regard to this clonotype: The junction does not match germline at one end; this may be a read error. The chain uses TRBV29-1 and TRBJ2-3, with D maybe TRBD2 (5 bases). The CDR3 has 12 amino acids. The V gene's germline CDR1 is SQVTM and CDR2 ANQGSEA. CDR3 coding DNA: TGCGGCGTTGACTACAGCACAGATACGCAGTATTTT. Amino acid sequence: CGVDYSTDTQYF.

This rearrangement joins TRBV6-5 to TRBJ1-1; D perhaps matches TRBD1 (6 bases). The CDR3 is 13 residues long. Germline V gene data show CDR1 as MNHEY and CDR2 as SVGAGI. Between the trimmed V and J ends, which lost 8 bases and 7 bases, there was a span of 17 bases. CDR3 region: CASSGQKRYEAFF. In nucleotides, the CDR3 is TGTGCCAGCTCTGGACAGAAACGCTATGAAGCTTTCTTT.

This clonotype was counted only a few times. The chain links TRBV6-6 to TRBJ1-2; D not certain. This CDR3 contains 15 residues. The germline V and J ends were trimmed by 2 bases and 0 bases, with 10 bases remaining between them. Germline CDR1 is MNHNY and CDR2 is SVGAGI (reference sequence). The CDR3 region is CASSYKQKTNYGYTF. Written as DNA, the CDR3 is TGTGCCAGCAGTTACAAACAGAAAACTAACTATGGCTACACCTTC.

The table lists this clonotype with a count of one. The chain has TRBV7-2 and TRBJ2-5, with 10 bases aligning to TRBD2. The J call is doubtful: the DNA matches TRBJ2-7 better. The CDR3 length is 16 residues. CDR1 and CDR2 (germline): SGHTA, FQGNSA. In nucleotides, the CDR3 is TGTGCCAGCAGCTCCCCGGGACTAGCGCGAAACTACGAGCAGTACTTC. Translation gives CASSSPGLARNYEQYF.

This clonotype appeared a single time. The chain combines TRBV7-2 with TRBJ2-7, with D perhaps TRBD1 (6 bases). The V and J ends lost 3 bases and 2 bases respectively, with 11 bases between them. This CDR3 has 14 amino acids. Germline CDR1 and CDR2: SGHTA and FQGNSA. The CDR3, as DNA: TGTGCCAGCAGCTTTACAGGGATTCCCTACGAGCAGTACTTC. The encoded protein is CASSFTGIPYEQYF.

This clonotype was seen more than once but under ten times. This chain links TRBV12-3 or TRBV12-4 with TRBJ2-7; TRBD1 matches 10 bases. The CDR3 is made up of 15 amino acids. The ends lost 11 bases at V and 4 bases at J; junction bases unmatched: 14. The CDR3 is CASTPGTGATYEQYF. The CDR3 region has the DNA TGTGCCTCAACTCCGGGGACAGGGGCCACTTACGAGCAGTACTTC.

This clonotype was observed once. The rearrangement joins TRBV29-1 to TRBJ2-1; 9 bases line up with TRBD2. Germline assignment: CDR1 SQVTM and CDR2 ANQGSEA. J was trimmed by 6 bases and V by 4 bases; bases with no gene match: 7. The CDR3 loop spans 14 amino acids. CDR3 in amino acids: CSVAGLAGLNEQFF. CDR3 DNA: TGCAGCGTTGCCGGCCTAGCGGGACTCAATGAGCAGTTCTTC.

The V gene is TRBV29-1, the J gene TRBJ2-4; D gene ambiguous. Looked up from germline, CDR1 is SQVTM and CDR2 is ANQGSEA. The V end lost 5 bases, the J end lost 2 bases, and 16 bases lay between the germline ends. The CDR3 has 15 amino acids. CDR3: CSVSALETSKNIQYF. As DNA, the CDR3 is TGCAGCGTTTCAGCCCTCGAAACGTCCAAAAACATTCAGTACTTC.

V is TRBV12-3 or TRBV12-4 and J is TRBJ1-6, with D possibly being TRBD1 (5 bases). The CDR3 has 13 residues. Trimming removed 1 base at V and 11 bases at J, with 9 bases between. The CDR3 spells CASSLGRAAPLHF. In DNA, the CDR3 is TGTGCCAGCAGTTTAGGCAGGGCTGCACCCCTCCACTTT.

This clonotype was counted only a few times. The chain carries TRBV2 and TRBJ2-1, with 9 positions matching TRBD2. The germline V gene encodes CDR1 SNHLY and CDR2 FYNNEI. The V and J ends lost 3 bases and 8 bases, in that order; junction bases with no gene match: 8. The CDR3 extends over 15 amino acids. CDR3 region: CASSDSRGGPDEQFF. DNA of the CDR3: TGTGCCAGCAGTGACTCGCGGGGGGGCCCTGATGAGCAGTTCTTC.

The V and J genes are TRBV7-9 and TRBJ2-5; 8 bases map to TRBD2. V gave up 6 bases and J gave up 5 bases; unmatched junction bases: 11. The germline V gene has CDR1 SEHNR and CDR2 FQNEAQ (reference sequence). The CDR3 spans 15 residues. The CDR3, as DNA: TGTGCCAGCAGTTCAAGACTGGGACTAGGGGAGACCCAGTACTTC. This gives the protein CASSSRLGLGETQYF.

The CDR3 loop reads CAIISESNEQFF. As DNA, the CDR3 is TGTGCCATCATTTCCGAGTCCAATGAGCAGTTCTTC. The chain employs TRBV10-3 and TRBJ2-1; D gene uncertain. Germline CDR1 reads ENHRY; CDR2 reads SYGVKD. CDR3 length: 12 amino acids. V lost 7 bases to trimming and J lost 6 bases, with 10 bases between them.

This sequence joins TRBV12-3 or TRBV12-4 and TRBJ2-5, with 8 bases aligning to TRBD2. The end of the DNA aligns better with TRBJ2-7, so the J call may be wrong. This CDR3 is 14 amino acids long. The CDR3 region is CASTPGTRLYEQYF. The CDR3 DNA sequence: TGTGCCAGCACCCCCGGGACTAGGCTCTACGAGCAGTACTTC.

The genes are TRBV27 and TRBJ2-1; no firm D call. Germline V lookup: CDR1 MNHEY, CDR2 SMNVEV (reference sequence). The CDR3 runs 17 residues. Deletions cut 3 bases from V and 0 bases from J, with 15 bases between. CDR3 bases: TGTGCCAGCAGTTTTGCCTGGACCAAAAGCTCCTACAATGAGCAGTTCTTC. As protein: CASSFAWTKSSYNEQFF.

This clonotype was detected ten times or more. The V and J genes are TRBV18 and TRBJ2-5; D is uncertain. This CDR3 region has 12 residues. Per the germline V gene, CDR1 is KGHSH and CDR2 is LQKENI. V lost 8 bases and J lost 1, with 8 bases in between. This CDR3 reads CASSPRQETQYF. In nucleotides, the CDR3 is TGTGCCAGCAGTCCCCGCCAAGAGACCCAGTACTTC.

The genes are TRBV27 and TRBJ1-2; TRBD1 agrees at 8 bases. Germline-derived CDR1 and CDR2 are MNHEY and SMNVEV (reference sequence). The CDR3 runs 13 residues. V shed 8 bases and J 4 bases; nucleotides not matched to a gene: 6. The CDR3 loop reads CASGDRPIYGYTF. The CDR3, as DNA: TGTGCCAGCGGGGACAGGCCGATCTATGGCTACACCTTC.

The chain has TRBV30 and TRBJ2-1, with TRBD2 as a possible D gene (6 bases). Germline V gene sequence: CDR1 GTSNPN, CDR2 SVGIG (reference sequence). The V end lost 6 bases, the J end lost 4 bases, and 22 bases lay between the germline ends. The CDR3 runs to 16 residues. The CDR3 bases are TGTGCCTGTATCACCACTGGAGGGCCGGGGTACAATGAGCAGTTCTTC. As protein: CACITTGGPGYNEQFF.